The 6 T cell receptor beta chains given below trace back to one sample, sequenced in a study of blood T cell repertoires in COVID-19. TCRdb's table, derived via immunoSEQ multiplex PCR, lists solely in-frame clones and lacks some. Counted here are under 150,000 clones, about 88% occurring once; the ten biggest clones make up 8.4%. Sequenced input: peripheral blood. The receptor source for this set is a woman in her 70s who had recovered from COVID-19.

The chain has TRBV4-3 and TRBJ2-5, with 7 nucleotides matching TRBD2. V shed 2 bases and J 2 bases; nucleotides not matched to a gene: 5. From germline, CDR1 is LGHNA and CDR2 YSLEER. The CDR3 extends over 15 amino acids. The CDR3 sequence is CASSQLLADQETQYF. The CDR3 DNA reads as TGCGCCAGCAGCCAACTTCTAGCGGATCAAGAGACCCAGTACTTC.

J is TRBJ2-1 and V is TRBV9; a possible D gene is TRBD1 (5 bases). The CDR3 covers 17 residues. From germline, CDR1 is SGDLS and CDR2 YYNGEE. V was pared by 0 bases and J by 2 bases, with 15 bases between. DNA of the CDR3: TGTGCCAGCAGCGTAGGGACCGGGCAGGGTCCCTACAATGAGCAGTTCTTC. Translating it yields CASSVGTGQGPYNEQFF.

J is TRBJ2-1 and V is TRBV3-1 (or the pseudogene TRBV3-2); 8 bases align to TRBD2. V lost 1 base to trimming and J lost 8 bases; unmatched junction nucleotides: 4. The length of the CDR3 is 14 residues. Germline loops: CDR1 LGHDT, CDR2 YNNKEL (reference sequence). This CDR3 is CASSQGSGEDEQFF. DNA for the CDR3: TGTGCCAGCAGCCAAGGTAGCGGGGAGGATGAGCAGTTCTTC.

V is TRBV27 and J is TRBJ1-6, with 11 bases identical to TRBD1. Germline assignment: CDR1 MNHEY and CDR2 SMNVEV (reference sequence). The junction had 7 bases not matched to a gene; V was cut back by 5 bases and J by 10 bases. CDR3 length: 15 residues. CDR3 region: CASSARDRGGSPLHF. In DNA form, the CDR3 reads TGTGCCAGCAGTGCCCGGGACAGGGGGGGGTCACCCCTCCACTTT.

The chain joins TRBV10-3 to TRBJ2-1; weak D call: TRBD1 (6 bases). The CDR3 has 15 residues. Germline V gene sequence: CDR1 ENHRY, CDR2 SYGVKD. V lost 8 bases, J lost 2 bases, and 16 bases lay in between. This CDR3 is CAISPGVSAYNEQFF. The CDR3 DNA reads TGTGCCATCTCCCCAGGGGTTAGCGCCTACAATGAGCAGTTCTTC.

The CDR3 loop is CASSTTGKGANQPQHF. DNA for the CDR3: TGTGCCAGCAGCACAACAGGGAAAGGGGCAAATCAGCCCCAGCATTTT. The rearrangement uses TRBV7-2 and TRBJ1-5; D perhaps matches TRBD1 (6 bases). The CDR3 loop spans 16 amino acids. V dropped 5 bases and J dropped 4 bases, with 18 bases sitting between them. In germline, CDR1 is SGHTA, CDR2 FQGNSA.